The 20 T cell receptor beta chains given below trace back to one sample, sequenced in a study of blood T cell repertoires in COVID-19. Sequenced by immunoSEQ multiplex PCR; TCRdb stores in-frame clones only, minus some. This table holds 300,000 or so clones, roughly 90% found once. The sample consisted of peripheral blood. These receptors came from a man between 18 and 29 years old who had recovered from COVID-19.

There are a few counts of this clone. V and J are TRBV7-3 and TRBJ2-2; TRBD2 is a possible D gene (6 bases). Trimming removed 5 bases at V and 7 bases at J, with 11 bases between. In germline, CDR1 is SGHTA, CDR2 FQGTGA. The CDR3 loop spans 13 amino acids. The CDR3 DNA reads TGTGCCAGCAGCGTACGGGAGAGCGGGGAGCTGTTTTTT. Its protein is CASSVRESGELFF. The full variable domain, its missing parts supplied by reference TRBV7-3 and TRBJ2-2, is GAGVSQTPSNKVTEKGKYVELRCDPISGHTALYWYRQSLGQGPEFLIYFQGTGAADDSGLPNDRFFAVRPEGSVSTLKIQRTERGDSAVYLCASSVRESGELFFGEGSRLTVL.

The sample holds one count of this clone. The V gene is TRBV4-1, the J gene TRBJ2-7; a possible D gene is TRBD1 (5 bases). V lost 0 bases to trimming and J lost 1 base, with 13 bases between them. The CDR3 length is 16 residues. Germline lookup yields CDR1 MGHRA and CDR2 YSYEKL. CDR3 residues: CASSQDQGLGSYEQYF. The CDR3 nucleotides are TGCGCCAGCAGCCAAGATCAGGGTTTGGGGTCCTACGAGCAGTACTTC.

The V gene is TRBV5-4, the J gene TRBJ2-7, with D possibly TRBD1 on 7 matching bases. The CDR3 runs to 14 residues. The V and J ends lost 3 bases and 4 bases respectively, with 14 bases between them. In germline, CDR1 is SGHNT, CDR2 YYREEE (reference sequence). The chain's CDR3 is CASSWGDRNYEQYF. CDR3 nucleotide sequence: TGTGCCAGCAGCTGGGGGGACAGAAATTACGAGCAGTACTTC.

The V gene is TRBV4-1, the J gene TRBJ2-7, with a tentative D call TRBD2 (7 bases). V lost 0 bases and J 4 bases, leaving 16 bases between the germline ends. The CDR3 has 16 residues. Germline CDR1 reads MGHRA; CDR2 reads YSYEKL. CDR3 in DNA: TGCGCCAGCAGCCAAGATCTAGGCGGGGGCGGATACGAGCAGTACTTC. It specifies CASSQDLGGGGYEQYF.

This sequence joins TRBV18 and TRBJ2-2; 7 bases line up with TRBD1. There are 17 residues in the CDR3. V gave up 3 bases and J gave up 3 bases; unmatched junction bases: 10. Germline-derived CDR1 and CDR2 are KGHSH and LQKENI. The CDR3 DNA is TGTGCCAGCTCACCCCCCCCCGGGACAGACTACACCGGGGAGCTGTTTTTT. Protein product: CASSPPPGTDYTGELFF. Filled out from reference TRBV18 and TRBJ2-2, the complete variable domain reads NAGVMQNPRHLVRRRGQEARLRCSPMKGHSHVYWYRQLPEEGLKFMVYLQKENIIDESGMPKERFSAEFPKEGPSILRIQQVVRGDSAAYFCASSPPPGTDYTGELFFGEGSRLTVL.

This rearrangement joins TRBV19 to TRBJ1-5; 7 nucleotides align to TRBD1. There are 13 residues in the CDR3. After removal of 5 bases from V and 3 bases from J, the junction contained 1 base not matched to a gene. Germline-derived CDR1 and CDR2 are LNHDA and SQIVND (reference sequence). Here the CDR3 DNA reads TGTGCCAGTAGTGGGACAGCCAATCAGCCCCAGCATTTT. Translated, it gives CASSGTANQPQHF.

J is TRBJ1-1 and V is TRBV7-3, with a tentative D call TRBD1 (5 bases). V was shortened by 2 bases and J by 9 bases, with 16 bases between the two germline ends. The CDR3 extends over 14 amino acids. CDR1 and CDR2 from the germline V gene are SGHTA and FQGTGA. CDR3 DNA: TGTGCCAGCAGCTTACCCGGGGGGGAGGGTAAAGCTTTCTTT. Translated: CASSLPGGEGKAFF.

The V and J genes are TRBV5-1 and TRBJ1-1; perhaps TRBD1 as D (5 bases). The germline gives CDR1 SGHRS, CDR2 YFSETQ. The V and J ends lost 3 bases and 2 bases respectively, with 14 bases between them. The CDR3 contains 15 residues. The CDR3 bases are TGCGCCAGCAGCTGGACGGGGGGAGAAAACACTGAAGCTTTCTTT. It yields the protein CASSWTGGENTEAFF.

J is TRBJ2-3 and V is TRBV3-1 (or the pseudogene TRBV3-2), with 14 bases that match TRBD2. CDR1 is LGHDT, CDR2 YNNKEL, per germline (reference sequence). The CDR3 is made up of 20 amino acids. V trimming: 3 bases; J trimming: 5 bases; junction bases outside the gene matches: 16. The CDR3 DNA is TGTGCCAGCAGCCACAATGGGGGGACTAGCGGGAGTGTGCCTTTAGATACGCAGTATTTT. This gives the protein CASSHNGGTSGSVPLDTQYF.

This chain uses TRBV14 with TRBJ1-1; D remains unclear. V was pared by 2 bases and J by 5 bases, with 9 bases between. This CDR3 is 13 amino acids long. Germline V gene sequence: CDR1 SGHDN, CDR2 FVKESK. CDR3 amino acids: CASSQLRGTEAFF. Here the CDR3 DNA reads TGTGCCAGCAGCCAACTGAGAGGGACTGAAGCTTTCTTT.

The rearrangement uses TRBV11-2 and TRBJ2-5; D is undetermined. Germline assignment: CDR1 SGHAT and CDR2 FQNNGV. The CDR3 loop spans 14 amino acids. The germline V and J ends were trimmed by 1 base and 5 bases, with 11 bases remaining between them. The CDR3 DNA reads TGTGCCAGCAGCTTAGTTGTAGTACAGGAGACCCAGTACTTC. Its translation is CASSLVVVQETQYF.

The chain couples TRBV5-4 to TRBJ1-1; D might be TRBD1 (5 bases). Trimming left V 10 bases short and J 1 base short, with 11 bases between. The germline gives CDR1 SGHNT, CDR2 YYREEE (reference sequence). This CDR3 comprises 12 residues. CDR3 in DNA: TGTGCCGGCGGAGGGGAGAACACTGAAGCTTTCTTT. This gives the protein CAGGGENTEAFF.

The chain couples TRBV2 to TRBJ2-1; 7 bases fit TRBD2. Germline trimming cut 7 bases from V and 6 bases from J; bases unmatched to any gene: 9. Germline lookup yields CDR1 SNHLY and CDR2 FYNNEI. The CDR3 runs 14 residues. CDR3 sequence (DNA): TGTGCCAGCACTTCTAGCGGCAATCTCAATGAGCAGTTCTTC. Its translation is CASTSSGNLNEQFF.

CDR3 loop: CASSFWTSGEDTGELFF. CDR3 bases: TGTGCCAGCAGCTTCTGGACTAGCGGGGAGGACACCGGGGAGCTGTTTTTT. The V and J genes are TRBV7-3 and TRBJ2-2; TRBD2 matches 12 bases. The CDR3 is made up of 17 amino acids. Germline V gives CDR1 SGHTA, CDR2 FQGTGA. The V segment lost 3 bases and the J segment 3 bases; nucleotides outside the gene matches: 5.

This rearrangement joins TRBV7-9 to TRBJ2-3; a weak D match, TRBD2 (6 bases). The V gene's germline CDR1 is SEHNR and CDR2 FQNEAQ (reference sequence). V was cut by 0 bases and J by 2 bases, with 9 bases left in between. This CDR3 is built from 15 residues. CDR3 sequence: CASSLARGATDTQYF. The CDR3 coding sequence is TGTGCCAGCAGCTTAGCGCGGGGTGCCACAGATACGCAGTATTTT. Supplemented by reference TRBV7-9 and TRBJ2-3, the full variable domain reads DTGVSQNPRHKITKRGQNVTFRCDPISEHNRLYWYRQTLGQGPEFLTYFQNEAQLEKSRLLSDRFSAERPKGSFSTLEIQRTEQGDSAMYLCASSLARGATDTQYFGPGTRLTVL.

The chain uses TRBV4-1 and TRBJ2-7; TRBD2 matches at 14 bases. The CDR3 extends over 15 amino acids. V was pared by 4 bases and J by 5 bases, with 4 bases of the junction left unmatched. Looked up from germline, CDR1 is MGHRA and CDR2 is YSYEKL. CDR3 coding DNA: TGCGCCAGCAGCCTTGGGACTAGCGGGAGTAACGAGCAGTACTTC. Amino acids: CASSLGTSGSNEQYF.

V is TRBV9 and J is TRBJ1-1; a possible D gene is TRBD1 (6 bases). The CDR3 is 16 residues long. V shed 0 bases and J shed 2 bases, with 14 bases lying between them. Germline CDR1 and CDR2: SGDLS and YYNGEE. In DNA, the CDR3 is TGTGCCAGCAGCGTAGTGACGGGGGGCCAAAACACTGAAGCTTTCTTT. Amino acid sequence: CASSVVTGGQNTEAFF.

For the CDR3, the DNA is TGCGCCAGCAGCCAAGATTTTACAGGGAAGGACGAGCAGTACTTC. Residues: CASSQDFTGKDEQYF. The chain has TRBV4-3 and TRBJ2-7; D may be TRBD1 (6 bases). Germline-derived CDR1 and CDR2 are LGHNA and YSLEER. The CDR3 consists of 15 residues. V lost 0 bases to trimming and J lost 5 bases, with 14 bases between them.

The rearrangement joins TRBV19 to TRBJ2-7, with TRBD1 identical over 7 bases. CDR1 and CDR2 from the germline V gene are LNHDA and SQIVND (reference sequence). The CDR3 contains 14 residues. J was trimmed by 2 bases and V by 4 bases; bases with no gene match: 5. In nucleotides, the CDR3 is TGTGCCAGTAGTAAGGGGGACAGCCCCTACGAGCAGTACTTC. Protein: CASSKGDSPYEQYF.

The rearrangement uses TRBV19 and TRBJ2-6; a weak D match, TRBD2 (5 bases). The germline V and J ends were trimmed by 5 bases and 2 bases, with 10 bases remaining between them. The CDR3 loop spans 15 amino acids. The V gene's germline CDR1 is LNHDA and CDR2 SQIVND (reference sequence). In nucleotides, the CDR3 is TGTGCCAGTAGTCTGAGGGCCCCTGGGGCCAACGTCCTGACTTTC. Translation gives CASSLRAPGANVLTF.